This TCR beta chain was identified in a study of persistence of HIV-infected CD4 T cells. Study-level information: A median of 8 years of suppressive ART preceded sampling. General study points: CMV- and Gag-responding cells had lower TCRbeta richness than CD3/CD28-responding cells. The rare CMV-responding cells with HIV-1 proviruses were not separately TCR-sequenced.

This clone was counted once. Antigen unknown. Lysates of CMV-infected fibroblasts at roughly 10 ug/mL stimulated these cells. Sorted nonresponding memory CD4+ T cells were CD40L-negative, CD69-negative, CD45RO-high. Undetectable plasma HIV-1 RNA below 50 copies/mL lasted at least 4 years. The immunoSEQ assay was version 4, run in survey mode. Method: immunoSEQ multiplex PCR; TCRdb's copy keeps in-frame clones and lacks some. The repertoire holds over 30,000 clones, with 82% as singletons. Germline values: CDR1 WSHSY, CDR2 SAAADI. The ends were cut back, 3 bases at V and 3 bases at J, with 15 bases in the middle. This CDR3 contains 15 residues.

Sequencing used CD4+ T cells sorted from PBMCs after roughly 17-hour stimulation, obtained from a patient who received antiretroviral therapy. The source is an adult woman with HIV who was CMV-seropositive. The chain has TRBV10-2 and TRBJ2-7, with a tentative D call TRBD2 (6 bases). CDR3 nucleotide sequence: TGCGCCAGCAGTGAACTGGCGGGGCTAAACTACGAGCAGTACTTC. Translated: CASSELAGLNYEQYF.